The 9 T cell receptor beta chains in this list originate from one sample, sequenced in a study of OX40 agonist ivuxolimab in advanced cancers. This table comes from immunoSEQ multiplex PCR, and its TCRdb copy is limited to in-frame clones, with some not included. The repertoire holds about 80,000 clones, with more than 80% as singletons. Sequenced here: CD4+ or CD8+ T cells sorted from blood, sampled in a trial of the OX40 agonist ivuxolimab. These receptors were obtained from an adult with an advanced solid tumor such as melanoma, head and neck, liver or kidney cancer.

The chain's CDR3 is CAWKAGGAWTEAFF. The CDR3 DNA sequence: TGTGCCTGGAAGGCAGGGGGCGCTTGGACTGAAGCTTTCTTT. V and J are TRBV30 and TRBJ1-1; the match to TRBD1 covers 8 bases. The germline gives CDR1 GTSNPN, CDR2 SVGIG (reference sequence). With V trimmed by 4 bases and J by 5 bases, 9 bases remained unmatched. CDR3 size: 14 residues.

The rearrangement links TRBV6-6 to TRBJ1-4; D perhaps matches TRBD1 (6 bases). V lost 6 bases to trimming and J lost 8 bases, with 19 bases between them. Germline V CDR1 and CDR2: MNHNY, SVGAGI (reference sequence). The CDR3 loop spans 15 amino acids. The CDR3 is CASRQTGRENEKLFF. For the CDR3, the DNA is TGTGCCAGCAGGCAAACAGGGAGGGAAAACGAAAAACTGTTTTTT.

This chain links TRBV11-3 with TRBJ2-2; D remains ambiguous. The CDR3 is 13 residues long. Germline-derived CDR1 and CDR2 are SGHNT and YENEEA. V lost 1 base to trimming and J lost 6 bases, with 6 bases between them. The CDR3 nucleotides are TGTGCCAGCAGCTTAGGAGGTGCCGGGGAGCTGTTTTTT. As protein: CASSLGGAGELFF.

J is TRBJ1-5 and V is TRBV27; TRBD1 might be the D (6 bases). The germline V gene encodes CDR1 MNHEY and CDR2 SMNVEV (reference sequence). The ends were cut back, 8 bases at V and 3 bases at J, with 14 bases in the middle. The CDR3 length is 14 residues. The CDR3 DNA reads TGTGCCAGCTCTCTCGGGGGCACCAATCAGCCCCAGCATTTT. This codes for CASSLGGTNQPQHF.

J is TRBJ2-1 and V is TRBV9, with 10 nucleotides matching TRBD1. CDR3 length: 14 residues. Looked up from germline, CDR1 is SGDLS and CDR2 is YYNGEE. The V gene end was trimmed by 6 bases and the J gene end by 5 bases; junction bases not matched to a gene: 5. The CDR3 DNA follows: TGTGCCAGCAACCGGGACAGGGGCAACAATGAGCAGTTCTTC. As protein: CASNRDRGNNEQFF.

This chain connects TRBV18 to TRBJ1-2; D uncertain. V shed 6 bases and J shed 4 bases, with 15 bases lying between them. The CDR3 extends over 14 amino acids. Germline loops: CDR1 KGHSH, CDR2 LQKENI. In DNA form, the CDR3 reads TGTGCCAGCTCCCCTGGTCAAGGTCCCTATGGCTACACCTTC. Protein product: CASSPGQGPYGYTF.

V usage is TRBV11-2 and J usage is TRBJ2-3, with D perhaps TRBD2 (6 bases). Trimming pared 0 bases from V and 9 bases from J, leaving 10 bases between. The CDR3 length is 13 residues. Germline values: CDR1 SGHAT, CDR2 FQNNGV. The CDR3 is CASSLEFGGTQYF. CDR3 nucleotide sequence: TGTGCCAGCAGCTTAGAGTTTGGAGGGACGCAGTATTTT.

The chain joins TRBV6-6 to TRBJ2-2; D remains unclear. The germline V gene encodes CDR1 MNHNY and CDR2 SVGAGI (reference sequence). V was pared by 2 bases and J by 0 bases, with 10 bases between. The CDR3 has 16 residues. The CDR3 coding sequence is TGTGCCAGCAGTTACACCCGTGGAACGAACACCGGGGAGCTGTTTTTT. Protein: CASSYTRGTNTGELFF.

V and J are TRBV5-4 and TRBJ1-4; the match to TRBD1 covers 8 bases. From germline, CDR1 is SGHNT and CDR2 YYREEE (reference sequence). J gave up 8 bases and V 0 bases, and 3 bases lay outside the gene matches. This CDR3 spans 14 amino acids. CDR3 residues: CASSLVGDREKLFF. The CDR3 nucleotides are TGTGCCAGCAGCTTGGTAGGGGACAGGGAAAAACTGTTTTTT.